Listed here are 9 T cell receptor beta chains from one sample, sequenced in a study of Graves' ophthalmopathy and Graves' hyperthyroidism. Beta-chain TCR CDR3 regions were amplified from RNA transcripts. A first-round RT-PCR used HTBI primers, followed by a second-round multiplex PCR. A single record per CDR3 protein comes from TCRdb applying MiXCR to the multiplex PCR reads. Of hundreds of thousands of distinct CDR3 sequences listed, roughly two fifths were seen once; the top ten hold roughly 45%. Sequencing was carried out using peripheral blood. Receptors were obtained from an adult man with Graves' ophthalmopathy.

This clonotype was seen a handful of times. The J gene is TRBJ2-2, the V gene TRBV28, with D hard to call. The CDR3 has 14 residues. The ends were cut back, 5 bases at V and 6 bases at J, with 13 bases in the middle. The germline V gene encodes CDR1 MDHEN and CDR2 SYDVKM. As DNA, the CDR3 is TGTGCCAGCAGTCTCTACAGTAAACCCGGGGAGCTGTTTTTT. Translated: CASSLYSKPGELFF.

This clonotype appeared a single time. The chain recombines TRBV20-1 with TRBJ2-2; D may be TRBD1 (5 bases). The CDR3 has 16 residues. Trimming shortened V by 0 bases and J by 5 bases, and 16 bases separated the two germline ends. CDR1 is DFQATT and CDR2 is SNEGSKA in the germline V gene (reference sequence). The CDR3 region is CSARDVRAINTGELFF. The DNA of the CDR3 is TGCAGTGCTAGAGATGTCAGGGCTATTAATACCGGGGAGCTGTTTTTT.

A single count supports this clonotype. This chain's CDR3 is CASPDGPGANVLTF. In DNA form, the CDR3 reads TGTGCCAGCCCCGACGGGCCCGGGGCCAACGTCCTGACTTTC. The chain combines TRBV2 with TRBJ2-6; D unresolved. V lost 8 bases to trimming and J lost 4 bases, with 12 bases between them. The CDR3 loop spans 14 amino acids. The germline gives CDR1 SNHLY, CDR2 FYNNEI.

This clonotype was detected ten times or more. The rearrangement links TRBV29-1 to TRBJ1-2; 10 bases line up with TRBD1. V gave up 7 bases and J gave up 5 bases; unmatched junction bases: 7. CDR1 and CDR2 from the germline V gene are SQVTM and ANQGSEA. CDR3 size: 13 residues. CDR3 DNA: TGCAGCGCCGGACAGGGGGTCGGGTATGGCTACACCTTC. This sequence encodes CSAGQGVGYGYTF.

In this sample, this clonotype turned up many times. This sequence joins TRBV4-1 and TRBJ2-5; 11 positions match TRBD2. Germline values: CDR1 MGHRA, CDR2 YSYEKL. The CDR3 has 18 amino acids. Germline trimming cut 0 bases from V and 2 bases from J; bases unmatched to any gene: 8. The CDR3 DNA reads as TGCGCCAGCAGCCAAGATCTTGGGCTAGCGGGGGGACAAGAGACCCAGTACTTC. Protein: CASSQDLGLAGGQETQYF.

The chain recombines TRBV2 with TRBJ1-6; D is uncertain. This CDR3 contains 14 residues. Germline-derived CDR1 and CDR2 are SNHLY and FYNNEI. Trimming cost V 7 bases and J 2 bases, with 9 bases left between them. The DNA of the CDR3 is TGTGCCAGCATCAGTGACACCTATAATTCACCCCTCCACTTT. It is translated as CASISDTYNSPLHF.

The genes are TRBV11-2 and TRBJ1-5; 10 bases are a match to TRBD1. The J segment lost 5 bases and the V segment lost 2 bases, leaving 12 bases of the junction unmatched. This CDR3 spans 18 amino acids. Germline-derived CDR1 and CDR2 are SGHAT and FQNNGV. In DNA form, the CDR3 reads TGTGCCAGCAGCTTATCCAAGAACCGGGGGACAGGGGATCAGCCCCAGCATTTT. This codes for CASSLSKNRGTGDQPQHF. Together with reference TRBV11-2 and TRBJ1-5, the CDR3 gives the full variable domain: EAGVAQSPRYKIIEKRQSVAFWCNPISGHATLYWYQQILGQGPKLLIQFQNNGVVDDSQLPKDRFSAERLKGVDSTLKIQPAKLEDSAVYLCASSLSKNRGTGDQPQHFGDGTRLSIL.

This CDR3 is CASSSGTSGPNTGELFF. CDR3 nucleotide sequence: TGCGCCAGCAGCTCCGGGACTAGCGGACCGAACACCGGGGAGCTGTTTTTT. The chain carries TRBV10-1 and TRBJ2-2; 11 nucleotides align to TRBD2. The CDR3 has 17 amino acids. Trimming at V came to 6 bases and at J to 0 bases, leaving 6 bases not matched to a gene. Per the germline V gene, CDR1 is WNHNN and CDR2 is SYGVQD (reference sequence).

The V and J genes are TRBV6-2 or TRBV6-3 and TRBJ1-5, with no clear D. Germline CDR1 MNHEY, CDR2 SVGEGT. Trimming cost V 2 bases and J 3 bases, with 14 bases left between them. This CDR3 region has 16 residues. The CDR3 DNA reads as TGTGCCAGCAGTTACCTGGGGAGCAGTGACAATCAGCCCCAGCATTTT. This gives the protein CASSYLGSSDNQPQHF.